The clone carrying this TCR beta chain came up many times. RNA transcripts were the template for amplifying TCR beta CDR3 regions. The TCR CDR3 was amplified in a first-round RT-PCR using the HTBI primer set. TCRdb re-derived calls from the multiplex PCR reads in MiXCR, one entry per CDR3 protein. The top ten hold 26% of the sample, which has roughly 510,000 distinct CDR3 sequences, about 20% seen once. The CDR3 runs 13 residues. V lost 6 bases, J lost 4 bases, and 10 bases lay in between. In germline, CDR1 is SGHDN, CDR2 FVKESK. Patients aged 18 to 65 with hyperthyroidism were newly diagnosed, with duration under 2 months. Investigators excluded patients with uncontrolled infection, other autoimmune disease, pregnancy or lactation. For the diagnoses, clinical symptoms, serum thyroxine and TRAb, thyroid ultrasound and orbital computed tomography were used. This entry belongs to a study of T cells in Graves' hyperthyroidism and ophthalmopathy. Study as a whole: Blood from the periphery was taken at initial diagnosis, before any treatment.

This receptor was obtained from a man aged 18 to 30 with Graves' hyperthyroidism. This chain uses TRBV14 with TRBJ1-5, with a tentative D call TRBD1 (5 bases). Sequencing input: blood. The CDR3 nucleotides are TGTGCCAGCAGTCAGGGTGGGAATCAGCCCCAGCATTTT. As protein: CASSQGGNQPQHF.